This record concerns one T cell receptor (beta chain) sequence. Trimming removed 3 bases from V and 4 bases from J, with 9 bases in between. This CDR3 comprises 13 residues. This sample is part of a study of blood T cell repertoires in COVID-19. The overall study: Specimens from acute and convalescent COVID-19 originated in the United States, Italy and Spain. The analysed material was cDNA or gDNA that came from T cells, B-cell-depleted T cells, or PBMCs.

Study processing details: Reference gene primer amplification gave nucleated cell count estimates. Some clones are missing from TCRdb's copy, which holds only in-frame ones; the method was immunoSEQ multiplex PCR. That table supplies the V and J calls and clone size; D and trimming were determined from the DNA. The sample consists of approximately 120,000 clones, around 86% of them appearing once. Sequences were obtained from peripheral blood. The receptor's source is a human donor in a cohort sampled during active COVID-19. The V and J genes are TRBV12-3 or TRBV12-4 and TRBJ2-5; TRBD2 might be the D (6 bases). The CDR3 region has the DNA TGTGCCAGCAGTTTTGCGGGGTTAGAGACCCAGTACTTC. It codes for CASSFAGLETQYF.